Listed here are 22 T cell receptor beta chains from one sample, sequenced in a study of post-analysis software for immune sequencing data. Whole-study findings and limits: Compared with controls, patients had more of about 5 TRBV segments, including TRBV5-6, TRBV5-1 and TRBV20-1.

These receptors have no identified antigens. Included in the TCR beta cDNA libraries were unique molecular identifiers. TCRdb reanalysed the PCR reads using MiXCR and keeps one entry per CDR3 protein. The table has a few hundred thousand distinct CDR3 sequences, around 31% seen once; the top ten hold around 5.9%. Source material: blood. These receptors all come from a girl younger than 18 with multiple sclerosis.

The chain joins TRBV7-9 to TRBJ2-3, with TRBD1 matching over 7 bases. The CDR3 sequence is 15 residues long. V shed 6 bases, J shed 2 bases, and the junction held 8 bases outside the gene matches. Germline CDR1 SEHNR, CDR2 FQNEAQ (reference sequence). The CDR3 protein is CASSYAQGTTDTQYF. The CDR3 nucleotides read TGTGCCAGCAGTTACGCACAGGGGACCACAGATACGCAGTATTTT.

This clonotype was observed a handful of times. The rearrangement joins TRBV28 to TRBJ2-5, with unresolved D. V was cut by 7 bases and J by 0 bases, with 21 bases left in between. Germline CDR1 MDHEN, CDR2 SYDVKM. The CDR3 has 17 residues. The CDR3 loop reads CASTSSPQLRYQETQYF. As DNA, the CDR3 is TGTGCCAGCACCTCTTCCCCGCAGTTGCGGTACCAAGAGACCCAGTACTTC.

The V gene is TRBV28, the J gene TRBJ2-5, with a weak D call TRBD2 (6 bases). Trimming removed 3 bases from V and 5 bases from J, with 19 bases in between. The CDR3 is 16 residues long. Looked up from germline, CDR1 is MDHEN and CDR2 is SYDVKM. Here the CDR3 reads CASSFLEGRVGETQYF. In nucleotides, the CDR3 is TGTGCCAGCAGTTTTCTGGAGGGTCGAGTCGGGGAGACCCAGTACTTC.

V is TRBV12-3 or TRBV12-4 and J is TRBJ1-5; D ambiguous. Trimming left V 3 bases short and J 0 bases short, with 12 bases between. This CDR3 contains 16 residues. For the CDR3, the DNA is TGTGCCAGCAGTTTTCGGCTCCCTAATAGCAATCAGCCCCAGCATTTT. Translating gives CASSFRLPNSNQPQHF.

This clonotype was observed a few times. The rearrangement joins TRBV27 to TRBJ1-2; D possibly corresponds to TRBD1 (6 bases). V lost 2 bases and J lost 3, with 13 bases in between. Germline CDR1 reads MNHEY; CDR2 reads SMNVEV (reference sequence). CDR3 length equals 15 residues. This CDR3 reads CASSLQGIKDYGYTF. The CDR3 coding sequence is TGTGCCAGCAGTTTACAGGGGATTAAGGACTATGGCTACACCTTC.

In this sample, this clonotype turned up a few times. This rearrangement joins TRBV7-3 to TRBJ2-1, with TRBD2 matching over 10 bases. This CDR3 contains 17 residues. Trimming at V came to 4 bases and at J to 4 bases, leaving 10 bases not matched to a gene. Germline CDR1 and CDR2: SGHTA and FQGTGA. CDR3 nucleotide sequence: TGTGCCAGCAGCTCAGGGACCAGCGGGGGGGAATACAATGAGCAGTTCTTC. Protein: CASSSGTSGGEYNEQFF.

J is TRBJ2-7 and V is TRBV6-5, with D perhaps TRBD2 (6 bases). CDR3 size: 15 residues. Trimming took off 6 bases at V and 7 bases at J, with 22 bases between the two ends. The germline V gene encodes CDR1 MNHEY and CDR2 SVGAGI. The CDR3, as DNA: TGTGCCAGCAGCCGCGGGACGCAATTTTCAAAGGAGCAGTACTTC. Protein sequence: CASSRGTQFSKEQYF.

CDR3: CSVVGTLFGYGYTF. The CDR3 bases are TGCAGCGTTGTAGGGACTCTTTTCGGCTATGGCTACACCTTC. The rearrangement joins TRBV29-1 to TRBJ1-2, with D perhaps TRBD1 (5 bases). Germline V lookup: CDR1 SQVTM, CDR2 ANQGSEA. This CDR3 is built from 14 residues. V was clipped by 4 bases and J by 4 bases, with 16 bases between them.

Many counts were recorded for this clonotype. Written as DNA, the CDR3 is TGTGCCAGTAGTATCGTCACAGGTTCTTGGGGGGCCAACGTCCTGACTTTC. Translated, it gives CASSIVTGSWGANVLTF. J is TRBJ2-6 and V is TRBV19; tentatively, D is TRBD1 (5 bases). The length of the CDR3 is 17 residues. V was pared by 3 bases and J by 4 bases, with 16 bases between. Germline assignment: CDR1 LNHDA and CDR2 SQIVND (reference sequence).

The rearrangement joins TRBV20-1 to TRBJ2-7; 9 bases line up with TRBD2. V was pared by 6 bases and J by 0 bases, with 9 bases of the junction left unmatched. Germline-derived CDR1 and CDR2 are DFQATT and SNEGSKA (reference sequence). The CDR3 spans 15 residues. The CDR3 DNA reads TGCAGTGCCCTGGGGAGCGGGGGGCGCTCCTACGAGCAGTACTTC. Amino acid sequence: CSALGSGGRSYEQYF.

In DNA form, the CDR3 reads TGTGCCAGCAGCTTCGGACAGGCGGCCAATCAGCCCCAGCATTTT. Translation gives CASSFGQAANQPQHF. This chain uses TRBV7-9 with TRBJ1-5, with 7 bases fitting TRBD1. This CDR3 is built from 15 residues. In germline, CDR1 is SEHNR, CDR2 FQNEAQ (reference sequence). V lost 3 bases and J lost 3; bases outside the gene matches: 5.

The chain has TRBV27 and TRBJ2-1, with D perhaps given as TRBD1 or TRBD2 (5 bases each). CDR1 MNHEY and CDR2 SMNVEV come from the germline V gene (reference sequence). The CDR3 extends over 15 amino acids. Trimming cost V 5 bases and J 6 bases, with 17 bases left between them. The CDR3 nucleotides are TGTGCCAGCAGTCCTTCCGGGACGGAGATCAATGAGCAGTTCTTC. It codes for CASSPSGTEINEQFF.

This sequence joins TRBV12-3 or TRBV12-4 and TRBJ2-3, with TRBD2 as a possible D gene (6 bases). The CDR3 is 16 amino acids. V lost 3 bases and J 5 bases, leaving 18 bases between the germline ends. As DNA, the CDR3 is TGTGCCAGCAGTTTTGGGGCAGTCCAGGGAGGAGATACGCAGTATTTT. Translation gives CASSFGAVQGGDTQYF.

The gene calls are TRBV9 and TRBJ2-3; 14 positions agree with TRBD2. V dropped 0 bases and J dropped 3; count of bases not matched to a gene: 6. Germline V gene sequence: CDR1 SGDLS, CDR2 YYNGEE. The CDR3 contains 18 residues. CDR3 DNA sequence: TGTGCCAGCAGCGTAGAGAGACTAGCGGGGGGGAGAACAGATACGCAGTATTTT. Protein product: CASSVERLAGGRTDTQYF.

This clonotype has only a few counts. In nucleotides, the CDR3 is TGTGCCAGCAGTTCCGGGACAGGGTATCATCAGCCCCAGCATTTT. Its protein is CASSSGTGYHQPQHF. The J gene is TRBJ1-5, the V gene TRBV12-3 or TRBV12-4; 9 bases fit TRBD1. V shed 4 bases and J 5 bases; nucleotides not matched to a gene: 6. The CDR3 has 15 residues.

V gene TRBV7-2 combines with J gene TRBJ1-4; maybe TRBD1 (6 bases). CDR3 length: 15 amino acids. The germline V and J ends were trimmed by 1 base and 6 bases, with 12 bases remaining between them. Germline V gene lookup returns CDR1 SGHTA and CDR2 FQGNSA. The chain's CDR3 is CASSLGMGAYEKLFF. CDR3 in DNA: TGTGCCAGCAGCTTAGGGATGGGGGCGTATGAAAAACTGTTTTTT.

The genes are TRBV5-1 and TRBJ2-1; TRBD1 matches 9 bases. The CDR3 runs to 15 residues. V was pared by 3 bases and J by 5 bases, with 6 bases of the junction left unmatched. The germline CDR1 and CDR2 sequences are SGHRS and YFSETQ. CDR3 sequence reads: CASSSTGQGNNEQFF. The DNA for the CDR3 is TGCGCCAGCAGCTCCACGGGACAGGGAAACAATGAGCAGTTCTTC.

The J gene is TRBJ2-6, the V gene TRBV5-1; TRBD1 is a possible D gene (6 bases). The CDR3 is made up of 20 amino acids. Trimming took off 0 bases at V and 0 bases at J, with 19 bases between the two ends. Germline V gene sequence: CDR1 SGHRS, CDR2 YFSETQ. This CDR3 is CASSLVWTQGVPSGANVLTF. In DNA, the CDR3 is TGCGCCAGCAGCTTGGTGTGGACACAGGGAGTCCCCTCTGGGGCCAACGTCCTGACTTTC.

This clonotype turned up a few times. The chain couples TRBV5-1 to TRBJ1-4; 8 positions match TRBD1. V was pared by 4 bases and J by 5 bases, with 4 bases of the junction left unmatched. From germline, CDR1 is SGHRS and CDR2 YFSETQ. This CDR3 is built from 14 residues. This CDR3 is CASSTGQGNEKLFF. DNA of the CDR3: TGCGCCAGCAGCACCGGACAGGGAAATGAAAAACTGTTTTTT.

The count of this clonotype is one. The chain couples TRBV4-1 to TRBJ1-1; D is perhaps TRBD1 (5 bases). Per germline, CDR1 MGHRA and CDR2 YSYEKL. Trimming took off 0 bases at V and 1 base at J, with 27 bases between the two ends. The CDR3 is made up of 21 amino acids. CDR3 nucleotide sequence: TGCGCCAGCAGCCAAGATCCCGACCGTGCAGGGATGGTAGTAAGGAACACTGAAGCTTTCTTT. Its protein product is CASSQDPDRAGMVVRNTEAFF.

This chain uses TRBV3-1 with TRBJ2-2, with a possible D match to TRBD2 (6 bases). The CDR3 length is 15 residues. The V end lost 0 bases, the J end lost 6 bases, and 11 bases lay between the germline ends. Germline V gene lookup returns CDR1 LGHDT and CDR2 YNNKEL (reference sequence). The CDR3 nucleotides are TGTGCCAGCAGCCAAGACCTGGGGGGTGCCGGGGAGCTGTTTTTT. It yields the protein CASSQDLGGAGELFF.

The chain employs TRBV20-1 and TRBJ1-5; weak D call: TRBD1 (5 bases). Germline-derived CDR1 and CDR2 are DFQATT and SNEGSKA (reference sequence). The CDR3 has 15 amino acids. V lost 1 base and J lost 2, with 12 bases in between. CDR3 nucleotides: TGCAGTGCTAGAGCCGGGAGGGGTGGCAATCAGCCCCAGCATTTT. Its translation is CSARAGRGGNQPQHF.